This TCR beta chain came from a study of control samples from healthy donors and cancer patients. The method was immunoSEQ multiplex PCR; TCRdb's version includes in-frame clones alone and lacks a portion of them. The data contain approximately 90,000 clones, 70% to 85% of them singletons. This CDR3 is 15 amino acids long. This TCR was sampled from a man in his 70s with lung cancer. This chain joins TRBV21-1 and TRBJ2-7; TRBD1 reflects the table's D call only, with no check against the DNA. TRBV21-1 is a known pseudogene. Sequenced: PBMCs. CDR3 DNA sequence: TGTGCCAGCAGCAAAGCGCCTGGCCGCTCCTACGAGCAGTACTTC. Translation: CASSKAPGRSYEQYF.